The rows below give T cell receptor beta chains drawn from one sample of a study of early T cells in non-severe SARS-CoV-2 infection. TCRdb processed the 5' RACE reads anew with MiXCR; each CDR3 protein has one entry. The sample has 45,000 to 75,000 distinct CDR3 sequences; over 5% are singletons. The sequenced material came from whole blood. The source of these receptors is an adult who was a healthcare worker with PCR-confirmed SARS-CoV-2 infection or an uninfected control (not recorded which). The conserved cysteine and the conserved F or W are not part of the CDR3 here.

CDR3,J,V
ASSYQLNTEAF,TRBJ1-1,TRBV7-2
ASRQAPGTGGRGGYT,TRBJ1-2,TRBV27
ASSYSSGSINEQF,TRBJ2-1,TRBV7-6
ASGDSSENTIY,TRBJ1-3,TRBV12-3/TRBV12-4
ASSQFRAGAKNIQY,TRBJ2-4,TRBV14
ASSPQGAATEAF,TRBJ1-1,TRBV6-5
SVVEGEIYEQY,TRBJ2-7,TRBV29-1
ASSRSAGAKDTEAF,TRBJ1-1,TRBV7-9
ASTPPAGGIYNEQF,TRBJ2-1,TRBV6-2/TRBV6-3
VSSLGAYRNPPDTQY,TRBJ2-3,TRBV7-6
ASSSRETQY,TRBJ2-5,TRBV7-9
SARTGYEQY,TRBJ2-7,TRBV20-1
ASSGEERNIQY,TRBJ2-4,TRBV6-4
ASSQVVSWGQGEQY,TRBJ2-7,TRBV4-1
ASSSLSSYNEQF,TRBJ2-1,TRBV27
ASSDFLNTQY,TRBJ2-3,TRBV6-4
ASSQRRGRVRYNEQF,TRBJ2-1,TRBV3-1
ASSGREGFSDIQY,TRBJ2-4,TRBV5-1
ASSFRTRSGNTQY,TRBJ2-3,TRBV5-6
SVVGRVQY,TRBJ2-5,TRBV29-1
ASTPRTGSTDTQY,TRBJ2-3,TRBV27
ASSSAGRNRDGAYNEQF,TRBJ2-1,TRBV7-9
ASALTSGASYEQY,TRBJ2-7,TRBV12-5
ASSQARGAGNTIY,TRBJ1-3,TRBV4-3
SARDRETQY,TRBJ2-5,TRBV20-1
SARFQRGWDTQY,TRBJ2-3,TRBV20-1
ASSAGTGGLETQY,TRBJ2-5,TRBV7-9
ASSRGPFRDNEQF,TRBJ2-1,TRBV7-2
ASSIFTGGDSGNQPQH,TRBJ1-5,TRBV19
ASSLREGSEQY,TRBJ2-7,TRBV7-2
ASSERWQGRETQY,TRBJ2-5,TRBV6-1
ASSRGLYETQY,TRBJ2-5,TRBV6-1
ASGRGVGQGGYT,TRBJ1-2,TRBV25-1
ASSPPAQGAGSPLH,TRBJ1-6,TRBV7-2
STRQGQETQY,TRBJ2-5,TRBV29-1
ASSAEKLGYT,TRBJ1-2,TRBV2
ASSPRTGTDTQY,TRBJ2-3,TRBV11-3
ATAVQGSTEAF,TRBJ1-1,TRBV12-3/TRBV12-4
ASSQDFYNEQF,TRBJ2-1,TRBV3-1
ASSPFNREDEKLF,TRBJ1-4,TRBV9
ASSQGQENQPQH,TRBJ1-5,TRBV7-8
ASSLTWTGTKETQY,TRBJ2-5,TRBV5-1
AQIVAYNEQF,TRBJ2-1,TRBV2
ASSVAQGVRETQY,TRBJ2-5,TRBV9
ATSVDGTLTEQF,TRBJ2-1,TRBV24-1